The T cell receptor (beta chain) under discussion was sequenced for a study of naive and memory T cell subsets (dated by TCRdb to the late 2010s). Background on the whole study: An open-source, UMI-based TCR alpha and beta sequencing pipeline was applied to sorted naive and memory peripheral blood T cell subsets. Complete agreement was observed between the functional CMV T cell responses and the IgG serology results. RNA was DNase-treated and reverse transcribed with TCR constant-region primers, mostly using SuperScript III. Overall study outcomes, separate from this receptor: Clonotypes were defined as single alpha or beta chain sequences, not paired alpha/beta receptors. Once error correction was done, more than 90% of naive TCR sequences showed up just once, which made the naive abundance distributions much steeper than those of the memory subsets. TCR abundance followed a power law whose exponent differed between naive and memory subsets but was consistent across the three individuals. Gini index rose and Shannon and inverse Simpson diversity fell from naive through CM, EM and EMRA in both CD4 and CD8 cells. RNA-based TCR counts may be affected by expression changes linked to T cell activation and differentiation. A few larger clonotypes were found in naive repertoires, especially CD8, and these larger clonotypes were possibly memory cells re-expressing CD45RA. The repertoire findings for the naive and memory subsets could not be validated, as no ground truth was available.

To note about this clonotype: Its target antigen remains unknown. Base quality data are lacking; no much larger clone is found one base away.

Relative to germline, V is 0 bases shorter and J is 4 bases shorter, with 13 bases between their ends. The CDR3 numbers 16 residues from cysteine through phenylalanine. Only the CDR3 portion is preserved as DNA: 48 bases, with reading frame beginning at the first base. According to the germline V gene, CDR1 reads SGDLS and CDR2 reads YYNGEE. Library construction relied on UMI-ligation and nested PCR. An equimolar mix of two oligonucleotides covering both TRBC1 and TRBC2 was used as the beta constant-region primer. The ligated cDNA went through four rounds of PCR with nested alpha and beta constant-region primers together with the SP2 primer. T4 RNA ligase 1 ligated a single-stranded oligonucleotide carrying the SP2 primer and a 12-nucleotide UMI to the cDNA 3' end. The ligation reaction was kept at 16 degrees C for 20-24 hours. PCR2 was typically performed as a SYBR Green qPCR and was stopped at a predetermined threshold so that over-amplification was prevented. All purifications after the first were performed with Agencourt AMPure XP magnetic beads. Libraries were quantified by Qubit and checked on a TapeStation, where a main peak was expected near 650 bp. Pooled libraries were sequenced on an Illumina MiSeq with v2 2x251 paired-end kits, typically giving about 0.9-2.1 million reads per sample. Each sample's library went into the pool at approximately 4.2 nM, and roughly 4.5-7.5% PhiX was added to help with cluster recognition. The study's own analysis went as follows. Decombinator assigned V and J genes to Demultiplexor-processed FASTQ reads by tag matching, allowing a single base-pair mismatch. Collapsinator relied on UMIs to fix sequencing errors as well as frequency errors caused by PCR heterogeneity. CDR3Translator translated TCRs and extracted CDR3s from the conserved cysteine to the FGXG phenylalanine, flagging non-productive sequences. Gini, Shannon entropy and inverse Simpson indices were calculated on repertoires that had been subsampled to equal numbers of UMI-defined TCRs. Power-law fits to clonotype abundance distributions were performed by maximum likelihood within the linear range. Similar UMI counts, unique TCR numbers and clonal distributions were obtained with the pipeline and with MIGEC on one naive CD8 sample. In one analysis, naive TCRs that were also found in any memory subset of the same donor were excluded from the naive repertoire. The repertoires were searched for about 7,300 CMV-associated CDR3 sequences that had been compiled from VDJdb and a published dataset. In-frame beta chains were kept once TCRdb had trimmed the public reads at Q25 with fastp and called clones with MiXCR. Each entry merges the rows of one CDR3 protein and shows their most common DNA and genes. These V and J calls rely on TCRdb rather than the paper's analysis. This sample comprises more than 95,000 distinct CDR3 sequences, about 14% of them detected only once. The biggest ten clones account for around 2.8% of the sample.

From the second PCR step on, the TCR alpha and beta chain libraries were amplified in separate reactions. CMV status of each donor was established by measuring IFNgamma production from CD4+ T cells after fresh PBMCs were stimulated overnight with CMV viral lysate. CD4 T cells were positively selected using Miltenyi beads, after which CD8 T cells were positively selected from the CD4-negative fraction. Cells were stained for CD3, CD4, CD8, CD45RA, CD27 and a live/dead dye and were sorted on a BD Aria II into four subsets based on CD45RA and CD27. A few healthy volunteers provided blood, and each donor's sample was split into CD4 and CD8 T cells and then further divided into four differentiation subsets. About 110 ml of peripheral blood was drawn per donor, and PBMC were isolated by Ficoll-Paque PLUS density-gradient centrifugation. Sorted cells were lysed in RLT buffer, and RNA was extracted with a Qiagen RNeasy kit and stored at -80°C.

Sequencing was done on a sample of naive CD8+ T cells from blood. The cell subset or site tag for this specimen amounts to: naive T cells, CD45RA high CD27+. This sequence uses TRBV9 and TRBJ2-2, with the D gene not confidently named. This TCR derives from a human donor in good health. The sequenced DNA is TGTGCCAGCAGCGTAGATGGGAAAACGGGCACCGGGGAGCTGTTTTTT. It is translated as CASSVDGKTGTGELFF. Reference TRBV9 and TRBJ2-2 proteins supply the regions before and after the CDR3; the full variable domain is: DSGVTQTPKHLITATGQRVTLRCSPRSGDLSVYWYQQSLDQGLQFLIQYYNGEERAKGNILERFSAQQFPDLHSELNLSSLELGDSALYFCASSVDGKTGTGELFFGEGSRLTVL.